The 28 T cell receptor beta chains reported below all come from one sample, sequenced in a study of blood T cell repertoires in COVID-19. TCRdb keeps only in-frame clones here, not all; method: immunoSEQ multiplex PCR. The sample has approximately 470,000 clones; around 87% are singletons. Input material: PBMCs or T cells enriched from blood (not recorded which). The receptor set was obtained from a woman under 30 who had recovered from COVID-19.

J is TRBJ1-5 and V is TRBV7-2; D possibly corresponds to TRBD1 (6 bases). V gave up 1 base and J gave up 6 bases, with 13 bases separating them. Germline V gene sequence: CDR1 SGHTA, CDR2 FQGNSA. The CDR3 contains 15 residues. The CDR3 protein is CASSLVGDTGQPQHF. The DNA of the CDR3 is TGTGCCAGCAGCTTAGTTGGGGACACGGGTCAGCCCCAGCATTTT.

The rearrangement links TRBV9 to TRBJ1-6; D is undetermined. Germline V gene lookup returns CDR1 SGDLS and CDR2 YYNGEE. The V and J ends lost 2 bases and 9 bases respectively, with 12 bases between them. The CDR3 extends over 14 amino acids. The CDR3 sequence is CASSVSGSLSPLHF. The CDR3 nucleotides are TGTGCCAGCAGCGTCTCGGGGTCCCTTTCACCCCTCCACTTT.

The gene calls are TRBV30 and TRBJ1-4; 10 bases fit TRBD1. This CDR3 has 13 amino acids. Germline CDR1 and CDR2: GTSNPN and SVGIG (reference sequence). V shed 8 bases, J shed 13 bases, and the junction held 13 bases outside the gene matches. DNA for the CDR3: TGTGCCGGAGGACAGGGGGTACCCCTTAGACTGTTTTTT. Residues: CAGGQGVPLRLFF.

The chain employs TRBV6-5 and TRBJ2-3; 11 bases match TRBD2. This CDR3 region has 14 residues. V was pared by 6 bases and J by 3 bases, with 2 bases of the junction left unmatched. Germline CDR1 MNHEY, CDR2 SVGAGI. This CDR3 reads CASRGTSGTDTQYF. The CDR3 DNA is TGTGCCAGCAGGGGGACTAGCGGAACAGATACGCAGTATTTT.

V gene TRBV7-8 combines with J gene TRBJ2-2; the match to TRBD1 covers 9 bases. The V gene end was trimmed by 5 bases and the J gene end by 4 bases; junction bases not matched to a gene: 17. Germline-derived CDR1 and CDR2 are SGHVS and FQNEAQ. This CDR3 has 19 amino acids. The CDR3 sequence is CASSLRTTGGVDGTGELFF. The CDR3 DNA reads TGTGCCAGCAGCCTTAGAACAACAGGGGGCGTGGATGGCACCGGGGAGCTGTTTTTT.

This clone was found a few times. The chain has TRBV5-6 and TRBJ1-5; unclear D gene. Germline values: CDR1 SGHDT, CDR2 YYEEEE. The CDR3 is made up of 12 amino acids. Trimming shortened V by 6 bases and J by 3 bases, and 7 bases separated the two germline ends. The CDR3 is CASTYHNQPQHF. Here the CDR3 DNA reads TGTGCCAGCACCTATCACAATCAGCCCCAGCATTTT. Supplemented by reference TRBV5-6 and TRBJ1-5, the full variable domain reads DAGVTQSPTHLIKTRGQQVTLRCSPKSGHDTVSWYQQALGQGPQFIFQYYEEEERQRGNFPDRFSGHQFPNYSSELNVNALLLGDSALYLCASTYHNQPQHFGDGTRLSIL.

The chain combines TRBV6-5 with TRBJ2-2; possibly TRBD2 for D (5 bases). Trimming took off 8 bases at V and 2 bases at J, with 12 bases between the two ends. The CDR3 runs to 14 residues. Germline V lookup: CDR1 MNHEY, CDR2 SVGAGI. CDR3 region: CASSREINTGELFF. The CDR3 bases are TGTGCCAGCTCCCGGGAAATTAACACCGGGGAGCTGTTTTTT.

This rearrangement joins TRBV6-4 to TRBJ1-4; 8 positions match TRBD1. V shed 7 bases, J shed 5 bases, and the junction held 3 bases outside the gene matches. CDR1 is MRHNA and CDR2 is SNTAGT in the germline V gene. There are 13 residues in the CDR3. The CDR3 DNA reads TGTGCCAGCAACGACAGGGGAAATGAAAAACTGTTTTTT. Protein sequence: CASNDRGNEKLFF.

This clone has a single count. The chain is built from TRBV27 and TRBJ2-1, with 11 bases matching TRBD2. The ends lost 3 bases at V and 0 bases at J; junction bases unmatched: 7. Germline CDR1 and CDR2: MNHEY and SMNVEV (reference sequence). The CDR3 length is 18 residues. The CDR3 loop is CASSFGLAGGHSYNEQFF. In DNA form, the CDR3 reads TGTGCCAGCAGTTTCGGGCTAGCGGGGGGCCACTCCTACAATGAGCAGTTCTTC.

V usage is TRBV28 and J usage is TRBJ1-2, with D unresolved. Germline V gene sequence: CDR1 MDHEN, CDR2 SYDVKM. The V end was cut by 7 bases, the J end by 4 bases, with 13 bases between. CDR3 size: 13 residues. For the CDR3, the DNA is TGTGCCAGCACCGATGGGAGACTCTATGGCTACACCTTC. It encodes CASTDGRLYGYTF.

This rearrangement joins TRBV3-1 (or the pseudogene TRBV3-2) to TRBJ2-3; D gene unclear. Germline CDR1 and CDR2: LGHDT and YNNKEL (reference sequence). Trimming left V 7 bases short and J 0 bases short, with 11 bases between. The CDR3 spans 14 residues. CDR3 nucleotide sequence: TGTGCCAGCACCATGACTGTCAGCACAGATACGCAGTATTTT. Protein product: CASTMTVSTDTQYF.

The V gene is TRBV28, the J gene TRBJ2-7, with a possible D match to TRBD1 (6 bases). Germline lookup yields CDR1 MDHEN and CDR2 SYDVKM. The CDR3 extends over 15 amino acids. V lost 6 bases, J lost 4 bases, and 19 bases lay in between. The CDR3 nucleotides are TGTGCCAGCAGCGGAGAGGGGGAGTACCGTTACGAGCAGTACTTC. Translating gives CASSGEGEYRYEQYF.

The rearrangement links TRBV6-1 to TRBJ2-3, with no clear D. CDR1 and CDR2 (germline): MNHNS, SASEGT. CDR3 length: 13 residues. Deletions cut 2 bases from V and 6 bases from J, with 9 bases between. This chain's CDR3 is CASSETWADTQYF. In DNA form, the CDR3 reads TGTGCCAGCAGTGAAACTTGGGCGGATACGCAGTATTTT.

The chain employs TRBV9 and TRBJ2-5; 11 bases are a match to TRBD2. CDR3 length: 14 residues. V lost 4 bases and J lost 3; bases outside the gene matches: 2. The germline V gene has CDR1 SGDLS and CDR2 YYNGEE. The CDR3 spells CASSLGLAEETQYF. The CDR3 DNA follows: TGTGCCAGCAGCTTGGGACTAGCGGAAGAGACCCAGTACTTC.

This clone was seen a handful of times. V and J are TRBV6-6 and TRBJ1-2, with 7 nucleotides matching TRBD1. After removal of 5 bases from V and 8 bases from J, the junction contained 20 bases not matched to a gene. CDR3 length: 17 amino acids. Germline values: CDR1 MNHNY, CDR2 SVGAGI (reference sequence). The CDR3 DNA reads as TGTGCCAGCAGTCACGCCGGGACAGCCGACCCAATCTTGGGCTACACCTTC. This codes for CASSHAGTADPILGYTF.

V and J are TRBV5-1 and TRBJ2-3; D call uncertain. Germline V CDR1 and CDR2: SGHRS, YFSETQ. This CDR3 region has 16 residues. V was cut by 2 bases and J by 2 bases, with 15 bases left in between. DNA for the CDR3: TGCGCCAGCAGCTTAAACGGCGGAACGTCCACAGATACGCAGTATTTT. Protein: CASSLNGGTSTDTQYF.

The chain carries TRBV28 and TRBJ2-7, with D tentatively TRBD1 (6 bases). This CDR3 has 13 residues. Germline V gene lookup returns CDR1 MDHEN and CDR2 SYDVKM. Trimming left V 6 bases short and J 4 bases short, with 13 bases between. CDR3 DNA: TGTGCCAGCAGCCCGAAACAGGGTTACGAGCAGTACTTC. Amino acids: CASSPKQGYEQYF.

The chain carries TRBV28 and TRBJ1-1; D ambiguous. The CDR3 spans 14 residues. The V end lost 5 bases, the J end lost 7 bases, and 17 bases lay between the germline ends. Per the germline V gene, CDR1 is MDHEN and CDR2 is SYDVKM. CDR3 DNA: TGTGCCAGCAGTCCTATCGGGGTGGGTTTTGAAGCTTTCTTT. The encoded protein is CASSPIGVGFEAFF.

The V call is TRBV9, the J call TRBJ2-5; 10 bases fit TRBD2. The V gene's germline CDR1 is SGDLS and CDR2 YYNGEE. The CDR3 spans 16 residues. Trimming removed 4 bases from V and 5 bases from J; junction bases left unmatched: 11. CDR3 bases: TGTGCCAGCAGCTCTAGCGGGGGCCCGGATTGGGAGACCCAGTACTTC. It specifies CASSSSGGPDWETQYF.

The J gene is TRBJ1-6, the V gene TRBV19; D is unresolved. The CDR3 totals 15 residues. V lost 1 base and J 7 bases, leaving 11 bases between the germline ends. In germline, CDR1 is LNHDA, CDR2 SQIVND (reference sequence). CDR3 DNA: TGTGCCAGTAGTATAGGAGAGAGGAGGAATTCACCCCTCCACTTT. It translates to CASSIGERRNSPLHF.

The rearrangement joins TRBV25-1 to TRBJ1-6; 9 bases map to TRBD1. V gave up 3 bases and J gave up 6 bases; unmatched junction bases: 3. Looked up from germline, CDR1 is MGHDK and CDR2 is SYGVNS. The CDR3 sequence is 15 residues long. The CDR3 nucleotides are TGTGCCAGCAGTGAGGACAGGGGTCCTAATTCACCCCTCCACTTT. Translated, it gives CASSEDRGPNSPLHF.

V gene TRBV19 combines with J gene TRBJ1-2; D unclear. Between the trimmed V and J ends, which lost 6 bases and 8 bases, there was a span of 13 bases. Germline CDR1 reads LNHDA; CDR2 reads SQIVND (reference sequence). The CDR3 sequence is 12 residues long. The CDR3 coding sequence is TGTGCCAGTAGCCTCGGCGGCGGAGGCTACACCTTC. It encodes CASSLGGGGYTF.

This chain uses TRBV12-3 or TRBV12-4 with TRBJ1-6, with 7 bases lining up with TRBD1. The CDR3 covers 13 residues. The V segment lost 7 bases and the J segment 9 bases; nucleotides outside the gene matches: 6. The CDR3 is CASKKGASSPLHF. CDR3 DNA: TGTGCCAGCAAAAAGGGGGCAAGTTCACCCCTCCACTTT.

On this clone: Other DNA sequences within the sample encode an identical CDR3. The chain couples TRBV12-3 or TRBV12-4 to TRBJ1-1; tentative D call: TRBD1 (5 bases). CDR3 length: 13 amino acids. The V end was cut by 2 bases, the J end by 5 bases, with 9 bases between. For the CDR3, the DNA is TGTGCCAGCAGTTTACGGGGGGGAACTGAAGCTTTCTTT. Translation gives CASSLRGGTEAFF.

V gene TRBV19 combines with J gene TRBJ2-5; 10 bases map to TRBD2. V lost 4 bases to trimming and J lost 6 bases; unmatched junction nucleotides: 5. CDR1 is LNHDA, CDR2 SQIVND, per germline (reference sequence). This CDR3 is 14 amino acids long. CDR3 nucleotide sequence: TGTGCCAGTAGTAGGCTAGCGGGGGTAAAGACCCAGTACTTC. This translates into CASSRLAGVKTQYF.

The CDR3 nucleotides are TGTGCCAGCAACTCGGGTCGGAACACTGAAGCTTTCTTT. Its protein product is CASNSGRNTEAFF. The chain uses TRBV7-6 and TRBJ1-1; no clear D gene. This CDR3 has 13 amino acids. V was clipped by 7 bases and J by 1 base, with 10 bases between them. The V gene's germline CDR1 is SGHVS and CDR2 FNYEAQ.

The chain has TRBV5-1 and TRBJ1-2; weak D call: TRBD1 (5 bases). The CDR3 is made up of 13 amino acids. V lost 5 bases and J lost 8, with 16 bases in between. The germline CDR1 and CDR2 sequences are SGHRS and YFSETQ. The CDR3 coding sequence is TGCGCCAGCAGTTTTGACAGCCCCTCGGGCTACACCTTC. Translation gives CASSFDSPSGYTF. Full variable domain (missing parts from reference TRBV5-1 and TRBJ1-2): KAGVTQTPRYLIKTRGQQVTLSCSPISGHRSVSWYQQTPGQGLQFLFEYFSETQRNKGNFPGRFSGRQFSNSRSEMNVSTLELGDSALYLCASSFDSPSGYTFGSGTRLTVV.

This chain joins TRBV2 and TRBJ1-4, with D possibly being TRBD1 (6 bases). The CDR3 spans 13 residues. V shed 6 bases and J shed 8 bases, with 13 bases lying between them. CDR1 and CDR2 (germline): SNHLY, FYNNEI. The CDR3 loop is CASSKGVGEKLFF. Written as DNA, the CDR3 is TGTGCCAGCAGCAAGGGGGTTGGGGAAAAACTGTTTTTT.